The subject of this entry is one TCR beta chain. The entry originates in a study of technical replicates of blood from a handful of donors. TCRdb's copy holds only in-frame clones and misses some; the assay was immunoSEQ multiplex PCR. The data contain some 99,000 clones, 95% of them singletons. The receptor comes from a human donor in good health. What was sequenced was T cells isolated from PBMCs.

CDR3 loop: CASSYRGYETQYF. CDR3 bases: TGTGCCAGCAGTTACCGGGGTTATGAGACCCAGTACTTC. The chain recombines TRBV6-5 with TRBJ2-5; the D gene is possibly TRBD2 (5 bases). V was cut by 2 bases and J by 5 bases, with 9 bases left in between. Looked up from germline, CDR1 is MNHEY and CDR2 is SVGAGI. This CDR3 is built from 13 residues.